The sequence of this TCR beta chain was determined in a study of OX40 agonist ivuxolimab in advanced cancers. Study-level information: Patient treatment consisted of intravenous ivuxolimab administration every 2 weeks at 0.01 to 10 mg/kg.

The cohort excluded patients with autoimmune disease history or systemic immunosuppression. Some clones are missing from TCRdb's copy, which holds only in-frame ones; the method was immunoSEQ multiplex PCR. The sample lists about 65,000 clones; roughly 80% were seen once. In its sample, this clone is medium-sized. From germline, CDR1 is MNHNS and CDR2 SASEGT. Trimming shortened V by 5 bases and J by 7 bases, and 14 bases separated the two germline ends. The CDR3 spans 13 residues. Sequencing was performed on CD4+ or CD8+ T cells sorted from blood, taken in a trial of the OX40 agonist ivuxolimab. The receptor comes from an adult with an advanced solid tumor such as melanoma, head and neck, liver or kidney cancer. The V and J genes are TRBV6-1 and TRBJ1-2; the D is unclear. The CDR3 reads CASSSQFPSGYTF. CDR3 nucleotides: TGTGCCAGCAGTTCACAGTTTCCATCTGGCTACACCTTC.